What follows describes a single TCR beta chain. The primer mix had 60 Vbeta and 13 Jbeta primers. Method: immunoSEQ multiplex PCR; TCRdb's copy keeps in-frame clones and lacks some. The repertoire holds over 90,000 clones, 55% to 75% seen once, with approximately 3% in the top ten. The source of the sample is a study of cytomegalovirus exposure and HLA in healthy donors. The germline V and J ends were trimmed by 5 bases and 0 bases, with 5 bases remaining between them. The CDR3 extends over 14 amino acids. CDR1 and CDR2 (germline): SGHAT, FQNNGV. The sequence was collected from a man between 60 and 70 years old in good health and CMV-seronegative. V gene TRBV11-2 combines with J gene TRBJ2-6; D gene unclear. The specimen was PBMCs. The DNA of the CDR3 is TGTGCCAGCAGCCACTACTCTGGGGCCAACGTCCTGACTTTC. Encoded protein: CASSHYSGANVLTF.